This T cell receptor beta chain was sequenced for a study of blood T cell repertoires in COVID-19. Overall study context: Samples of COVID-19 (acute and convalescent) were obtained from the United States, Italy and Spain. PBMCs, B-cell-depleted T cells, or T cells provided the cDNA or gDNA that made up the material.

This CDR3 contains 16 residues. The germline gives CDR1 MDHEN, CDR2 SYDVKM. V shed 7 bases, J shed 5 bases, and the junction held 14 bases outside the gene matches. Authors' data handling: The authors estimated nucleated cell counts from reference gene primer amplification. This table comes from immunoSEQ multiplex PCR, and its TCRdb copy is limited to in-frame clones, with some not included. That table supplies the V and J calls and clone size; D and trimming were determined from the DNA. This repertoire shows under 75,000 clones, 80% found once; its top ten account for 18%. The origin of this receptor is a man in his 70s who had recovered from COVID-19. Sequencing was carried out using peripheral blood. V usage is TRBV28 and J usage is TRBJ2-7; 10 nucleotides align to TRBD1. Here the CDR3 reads CASTERTGTGADEQYF. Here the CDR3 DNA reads TGTGCCAGCACCGAAAGAACCGGGACAGGGGCCGACGAGCAGTACTTC.